Listed here are 13 T cell receptor beta chains from one sample, sequenced in a study of blood T cell repertoires in COVID-19. Using immunoSEQ multiplex PCR, the repertoire was profiled, and TCRdb retains in-frame clones only, with some absent. The top ten hold under 7.5% of the sample, which has around 63,000 clones, more than 75% seen once. The material sequenced was peripheral blood. The source is a man aged 60 to 75 with acute or convalescent COVID-19.

The chain uses TRBV9 and TRBJ2-3, with TRBD1 as a possible D gene (5 bases). The CDR3 has 16 residues. V shed 0 bases and J shed 0 bases, with 11 bases lying between them. CDR1 is SGDLS and CDR2 is YYNGEE in the germline V gene. The CDR3 DNA is TGTGCCAGCAGCGTAGCTCCCAGGGTAAGCACAGATACGCAGTATTTT. It is translated as CASSVAPRVSTDTQYF.

The chain couples TRBV6-6 to TRBJ1-1; possibly TRBD1 for D (6 bases). The germline V gene has CDR1 MNHNY and CDR2 SVGAGI (reference sequence). Trimming took 10 bases from V and 0 from J, leaving 12 bases between them. The CDR3 totals 13 residues. In DNA form, the CDR3 reads TGTGCCACCTCCCGGGACATGAACACTGAAGCTTTCTTT. Amino acids: CATSRDMNTEAFF.

The CDR3: CASSLEGRGEKLFF. The CDR3 coding sequence is TGTGCCAGCAGCTTGGAGGGTCGGGGTGAAAAACTGTTTTTT. This chain uses TRBV5-4 with TRBJ1-4; no clear D gene. CDR1 is SGHNT and CDR2 is YYREEE in the germline V gene (reference sequence). The CDR3 spans 14 residues. Trimming left V 0 bases short and J 7 bases short, with 10 bases between. Full variable domain (remainder filled in from reference TRBV5-4 and TRBJ1-4): ETGVTQSPTHLIKTRGQQVTLRCSSQSGHNTVSWYQQALGQGPQFIFQYYREEENGRGNFPPRFSGLQFPNYSSELNVNALELDDSALYLCASSLEGRGEKLFFGSGTQLSVL.

The V call is TRBV2, the J call TRBJ2-2, with D perhaps matching TRBD1 (6 bases). In germline, CDR1 is SNHLY, CDR2 FYNNEI. The CDR3 is 14 residues long. The ends were cut back, 7 bases at V and 7 bases at J, with 16 bases in the middle. CDR3 in DNA: TGTGCCAGCACCCAGGACAGTTTTGGCGGGGAGCTGTTTTTT. Its protein is CASTQDSFGGELFF.

The chain couples TRBV5-5 to TRBJ2-7; 8 nucleotides match TRBD1. The CDR3 spans 14 residues. Germline CDR1 SGHKS, CDR2 YYEKEE (reference sequence). V was pared by 6 bases and J by 2 bases, with 7 bases of the junction left unmatched. CDR3 sequence reads: CASNLGTGAYEQYF. CDR3 in DNA: TGTGCCAGCAACCTCGGGACAGGAGCCTACGAGCAGTACTTC.

Concerning this clone itself: Other DNA sequences from this sample encode an identical CDR3 as well. This chain links TRBV7-2 with TRBJ1-5; TRBD1 matches at 8 bases. V lost 5 bases and J lost 7; bases outside the gene matches: 10. This CDR3 has 15 amino acids. The V gene's germline CDR1 is SGHTA and CDR2 FQGNSA. Written as DNA, the CDR3 is TGTGCCAGCAGCGGACAGGGAGGGTGGGGGCAGCCCCAGCATTTT. It yields the protein CASSGQGGWGQPQHF.

The chain recombines TRBV9 with TRBJ1-1; D gene unclear. V shed 3 bases and J shed 5 bases, with 17 bases lying between them. The CDR3 is made up of 15 amino acids. Germline V gene lookup returns CDR1 SGDLS and CDR2 YYNGEE. CDR3 nucleotides: TGTGCCAGCAGCGCGGGTCAAGTGATTGAAACTGAAGCTTTCTTT. Encoded protein: CASSAGQVIETEAFF.

The chain has TRBV15 and TRBJ1-4; 7 bases are shared with TRBD1. This CDR3 contains 17 residues. Germline loops: CDR1 LNHNV, CDR2 YYDKDF (reference sequence). V was clipped by 1 base and J by 6 bases; unmatched bases: 11. The CDR3 coding sequence is TGTGCCACCAGCAGAGGCCCAATAGGACAGGACCATGAAAAACTGTTTTTT. As protein: CATSRGPIGQDHEKLFF.

The chain links TRBV7-8 to TRBJ2-7; a weak D match, TRBD1 (5 bases). V was trimmed by 1 base and J by 2 bases, leaving 12 bases between them. Germline-derived CDR1 and CDR2 are SGHVS and FQNEAQ. The CDR3 has 15 residues. The CDR3, as DNA: TGTGCCAGCAGCTTAGAACCAGGGCCGACCTACGAGCAGTACTTC. Its protein product is CASSLEPGPTYEQYF.

This chain joins TRBV28 and TRBJ1-1, with a possible D match to TRBD1 (6 bases). This CDR3 spans 17 amino acids. The V gene lost 6 bases and the J gene lost 0 bases, with 20 bases spanning the gap. In germline, CDR1 is MDHEN, CDR2 SYDVKM. The CDR3 DNA reads as TGTGCCAGCAGCGGACAACGACAGGACCTCATGAACACTGAAGCTTTCTTT. The encoded protein is CASSGQRQDLMNTEAFF.

The chain uses TRBV11-2 and TRBJ2-7; D remains ambiguous. Germline V CDR1 and CDR2: SGHAT, FQNNGV. This CDR3 contains 12 residues. The V end lost 5 bases, the J end lost 6 bases, and 11 bases lay between the germline ends. The CDR3 sequence: CASSLSRGEQYF. For the CDR3, the DNA is TGTGCCAGCAGCCTCTCGAGAGGCGAGCAGTACTTC.

This clone was observed once. The rearrangement uses TRBV6-6 and TRBJ1-3; 8 positions match TRBD1. Germline loops: CDR1 MNHNY, CDR2 SVGAGI (reference sequence). The junction had 4 bases not matched to a gene; V was cut back by 6 bases and J by 0 bases. The CDR3 extends over 15 amino acids. The CDR3 DNA sequence: TGTGCCAGCAGGTCCGGGACAGGCTCTGGAAACACCATATATTTT. Its translation is CASRSGTGSGNTIYF.

This clone was found a few times. The V call is TRBV4-2, the J call TRBJ1-2; D is perhaps TRBD1 (6 bases). The CDR3 length is 15 residues. V lost 1 base and J lost 4, with 13 bases in between. CDR1 is LGHNA, CDR2 YNFKEQ, per germline. The DNA of the CDR3 is TGTGCCAGCAGCCAAGGTGCCGGACAGCTCTATGGCTACACCTTC. This codes for CASSQGAGQLYGYTF.